Described below is a single T cell receptor beta chain sequence and its context. Its specificity is not known. The CDR3 has 13 residues. Trimming left V 0 bases short and J 7 bases short, with 13 bases between. In germline, CDR1 is GTSNPN, CDR2 SVGIG (reference sequence). This sample was taken from a study of CD8 T cells in Susac syndrome. The study's findings and limits: The study conceded that relatively few individuals underwent its TCR sequencing and HLA analysis.

CD8+ and CD4+ blood T cells underwent TCR beta sequencing. The controls, all healthy donors, were matched for age and sex. Reverse transcription of roughly 0.45 to 1 ug RNA used random hexamers. TCR beta CDR3 was amplified by immunoSEQ covering 54 Vbeta and 13 Jbeta. TCRdb re-derived calls from the immunoSEQ multiplex PCR reads in MiXCR, one entry per CDR3 protein. This sample has tens of thousands of distinct CDR3 sequences, with approximately 92% found just once. This chain connects TRBV30 to TRBJ2-7, with D perhaps TRBD1 (6 bases). This TCR came from a human donor in good health. The source material was CD8+ T cells from PBMCs. The CDR3 region is CAWSVGAGVEQYF. The CDR3 coding sequence is TGTGCCTGGAGTGTAGGGGCAGGGGTTGAGCAGTACTTC. Complete variable domain (other parts from reference TRBV30 and TRBJ2-7): SQTIHQWPATLVQPVGSPLSLECTVEGTSNPNLYWYRQAAGRGLQLLFYSVGIGQISSEVPQNLSASRPQDRQFILSSKKLLLSDSGFYLCAWSVGAGVEQYFGPGTRLTVT.